In its sample, the clone carrying this T cell receptor (beta chain) was seen many times. What it binds is unknown. The sample is drawn from a study of T cells in Graves' hyperthyroidism and ophthalmopathy. Study in general: Blood from the periphery was taken at initial diagnosis, before any treatment. Findings of the study overall: A model built on 13 V-J features separated ophthalmopathy from stable hyperthyroidism.

Germline-derived CDR1 and CDR2 are SEHNR and FQNEAQ (reference sequence). After removal of 4 bases from V and 7 bases from J, the junction contained 9 bases not matched to a gene. The CDR3 has 17 amino acids. The investigators amplified TCR beta CDR3 regions from RNA transcripts. Primed by the HTBI set, a first-round RT-PCR was run on the TCR CDR3. In TCRdb, the multiplex PCR reads were re-called with MiXCR into one record per CDR3 protein. The sample has under 350,000 distinct CDR3 sequences, less than 15% seen once. Sequences were obtained from blood. This chain connects TRBV7-9 to TRBJ2-1, with 14 bases lining up with TRBD2. This TCR derives from a young woman with Graves' hyperthyroidism that later progressed to Graves' ophthalmopathy. The CDR3 DNA is TGTGCCAGCAGCTCGACTAGCGGGAGGGCCAAGAGGAATGAGCAGTTCTTC. Translating it yields CASSSTSGRAKRNEQFF. The variable domain in full, completed from reference TRBV7-9 and TRBJ2-1, reads DTGVSQNPRHKITKRGQNVTFRCDPISEHNRLYWYRQTLGQGPEFLTYFQNEAQLEKSRLLSDRFSAERPKGSFSTLEIQRTEQGDSAMYLCASSSTSGRAKRNEQFFGPGTRLTVL.